This T cell receptor (beta chain) comes out of a study of T cells in Graves' hyperthyroidism and ophthalmopathy. Researchers took RNA transcripts and amplified the TCR beta CDR3 regions from them. RT-PCR in the first round (using the HTBI primer set) targeted the TCR CDR3. In TCRdb, the multiplex PCR reads were re-called with MiXCR into one record per CDR3 protein. The sample holds roughly 720,000 distinct CDR3 sequences, 17% seen once. Points on this clonotype: The antigen remains unidentified.

Study observations and caveats: Most thyroid clonotypes expanded above 0.001 appeared in blood too. Ophthalmopathy and stable hyperthyroidism were told apart by a 13 V-J model.

Hyperthyroidism was newly diagnosed in patients aged 18 to 65 (duration under 2 months). This CDR3 has 18 residues. J gave up 7 bases and V 0 bases, and 16 bases lay outside the gene matches. Germline V CDR1 and CDR2: DFQATT, SNEGSKA (reference sequence). The source of this sequence is a man aged 45-65 years with Graves' hyperthyroidism. The sequenced sample was blood. This chain uses TRBV20-1 with TRBJ2-2, with 8 bases lining up with TRBD2. DNA for the CDR3: TGCAGTGCTAGAGATGACGGCGGGTTAGCGGGAAATGGCGGGGAGCTGTTTTTT. Protein: CSARDDGGLAGNGGELFF.